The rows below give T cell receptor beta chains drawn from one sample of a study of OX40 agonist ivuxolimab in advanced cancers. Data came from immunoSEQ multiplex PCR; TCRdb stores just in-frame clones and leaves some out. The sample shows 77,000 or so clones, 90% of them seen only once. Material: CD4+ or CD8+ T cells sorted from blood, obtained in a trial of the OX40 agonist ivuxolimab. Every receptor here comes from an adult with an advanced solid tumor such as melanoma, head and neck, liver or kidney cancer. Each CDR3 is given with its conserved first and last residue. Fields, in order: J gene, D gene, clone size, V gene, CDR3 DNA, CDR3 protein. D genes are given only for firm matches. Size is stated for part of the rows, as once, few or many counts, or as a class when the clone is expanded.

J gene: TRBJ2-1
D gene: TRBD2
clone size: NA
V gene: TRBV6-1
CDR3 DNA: TGTGCCAGCAGTGAGTACCCCTGGACTAGCGGGGGCCATGAGCAGTTCTTC
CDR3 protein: CASSEYPWTSGGHEQFF

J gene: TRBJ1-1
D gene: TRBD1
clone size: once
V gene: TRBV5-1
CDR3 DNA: TGCGCCAGCAGCTTACAGGGGTTGACTGAAGCTTTCTTT
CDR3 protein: CASSLQGLTEAFF

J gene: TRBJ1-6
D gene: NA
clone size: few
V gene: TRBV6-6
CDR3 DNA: TGTGCCAGCAGTCTCCTCTCAGGGGATTCACCCCTCCACTTT
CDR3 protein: CASSLLSGDSPLHF

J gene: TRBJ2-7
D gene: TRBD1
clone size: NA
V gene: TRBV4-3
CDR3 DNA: TGCGCCAGCAGCCAAGTGGGGGGACAGGGCTACGAGCAGTACTTC
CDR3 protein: CASSQVGGQGYEQYF

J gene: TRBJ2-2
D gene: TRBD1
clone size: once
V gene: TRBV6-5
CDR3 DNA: TGTGCCAGCAGCCGACAGGGGGGGGGCGGGGAGCTGTTTTTT
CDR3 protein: CASSRQGGGGELFF

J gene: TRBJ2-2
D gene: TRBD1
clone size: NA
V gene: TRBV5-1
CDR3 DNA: TGCGCCAGCAGCAGCACAGGGGCCACGGGCACCGGGGAGCTGTTTTTT
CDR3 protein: CASSSTGATGTGELFF

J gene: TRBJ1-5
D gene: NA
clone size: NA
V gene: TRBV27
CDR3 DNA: TGTGCCAGCAGTTTAGGGTTGTATCAGCCCCAGCATTTT
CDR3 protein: CASSLGLYQPQHF

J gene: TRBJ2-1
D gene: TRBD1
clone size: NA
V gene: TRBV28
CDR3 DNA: TGTGCCAGCAGTCCCCGACAGGGGGGGTCCTACAATGAGCAGTTCTTC
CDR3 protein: CASSPRQGGSYNEQFF

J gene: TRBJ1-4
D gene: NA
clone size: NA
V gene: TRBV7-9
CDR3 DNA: TGTGCCAGCAGCCTTTTTGATGCAACTAATGAAAAACTGTTTTTT
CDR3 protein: CASSLFDATNEKLFF

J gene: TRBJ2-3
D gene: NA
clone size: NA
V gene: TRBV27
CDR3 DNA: TGTGCCAGCAGTTTAAGGCTAGCGTTGGATACGCAGTATTTT
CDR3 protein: CASSLRLALDTQYF

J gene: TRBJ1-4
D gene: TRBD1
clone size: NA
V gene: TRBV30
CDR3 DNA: TGTGCCTTAGAACCGGGGACAGGGAATGAAAAACTGTTTTTT
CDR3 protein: CALEPGTGNEKLFF

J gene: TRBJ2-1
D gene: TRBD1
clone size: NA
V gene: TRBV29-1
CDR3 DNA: TGCAGCGTGGACGGGACAGCCAACAATGAGCAGTTCTTC
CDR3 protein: CSVDGTANNEQFF

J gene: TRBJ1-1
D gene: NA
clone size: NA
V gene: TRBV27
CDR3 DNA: TGTGCCAGCAGTTCCCTCCTATCGGGCACTGAAGCTTTCTTT
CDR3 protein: CASSSLLSGTEAFF

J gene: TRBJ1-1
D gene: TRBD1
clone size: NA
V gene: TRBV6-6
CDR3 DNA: TGTGCCAGCACTCCACAGGGGGCTGGCACTGAAGCTTTCTTT
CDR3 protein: CASTPQGAGTEAFF

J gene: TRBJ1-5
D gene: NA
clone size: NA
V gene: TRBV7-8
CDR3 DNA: TGTGCCAGCAGCTCTGTTGGGGGCCAGCCCCAGCATTTT
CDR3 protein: CASSSVGGQPQHF

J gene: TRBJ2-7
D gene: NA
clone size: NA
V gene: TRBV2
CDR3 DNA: TGTGCCAGCAGTGGGGAAGCCTACGAGCAGTACTTC
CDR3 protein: CASSGEAYEQYF

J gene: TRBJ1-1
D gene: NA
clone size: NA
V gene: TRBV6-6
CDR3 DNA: TGTGCCAGCAGCTCAGAGGGTGGGGGCTCTTTCTTT
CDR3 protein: CASSSEGGGSFF

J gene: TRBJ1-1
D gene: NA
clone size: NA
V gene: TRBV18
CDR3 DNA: TGTGCCAGCTCACGGGGTGGACAGTCAAACACTGAAGCTTTCTTT
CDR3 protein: CASSRGGQSNTEAFF

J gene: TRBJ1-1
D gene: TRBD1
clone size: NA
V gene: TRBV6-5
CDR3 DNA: TGTGCCAGCAGTTACGACCAGGGGGCAACGAACACTGAAGCTTTCTTT
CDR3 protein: CASSYDQGATNTEAFF

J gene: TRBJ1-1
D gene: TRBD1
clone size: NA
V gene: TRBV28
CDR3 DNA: TGTGCCAGCAGTAAAGGACAGGGGATAACTGAAGCTTTCTTT
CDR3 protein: CASSKGQGITEAFF

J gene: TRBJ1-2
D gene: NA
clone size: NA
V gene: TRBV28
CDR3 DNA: TGTGCCAGCACTCCCGGCGCCCTGTACTATGGCTACACCTTC
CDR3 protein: CASTPGALYYGYTF

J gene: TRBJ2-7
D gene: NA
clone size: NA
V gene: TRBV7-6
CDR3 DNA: TGTGCCAGCGGGAGGGACAGTCAGTACGAGCAGTACTTC
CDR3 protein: CASGRDSQYEQYF

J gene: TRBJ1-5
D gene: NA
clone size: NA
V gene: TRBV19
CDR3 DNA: TGTGCCAGTAGTAGGGGCGGCAATCAGCCCCAGCATTTT
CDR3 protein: CASSRGGNQPQHF

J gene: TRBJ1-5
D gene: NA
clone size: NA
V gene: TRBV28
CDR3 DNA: TGTGCCAGCAGACTTGGCGGATCCGGTCAGCCCCAGCATTTT
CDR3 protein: CASRLGGSGQPQHF

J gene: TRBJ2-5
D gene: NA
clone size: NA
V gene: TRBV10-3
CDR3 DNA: TGTGCCATCAGTGAGTCGGGGGAGACCCAGTACTTC
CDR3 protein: CAISESGETQYF

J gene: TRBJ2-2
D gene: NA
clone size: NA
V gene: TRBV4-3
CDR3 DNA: TGCGCCAGCAGCCAAGATCCGGAAGAGGGTGTGCGAACCGGGGAGCTGTTTTTT
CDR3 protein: CASSQDPEEGVRTGELFF

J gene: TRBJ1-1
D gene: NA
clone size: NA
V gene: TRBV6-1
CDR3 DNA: TGTGCCAGCAGTGGTCAGGCAGGGCTTAACATGAACACTGAAGCTTTCTTT
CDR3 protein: CASSGQAGLNMNTEAFF

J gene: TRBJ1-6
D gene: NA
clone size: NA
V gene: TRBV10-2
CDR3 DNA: TGCGCCAGCAAGGCCCTCGAAGGGGGACCCGGAAGCTCCTATAATTCACCCCTCCACTTT
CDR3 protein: CASKALEGGPGSSYNSPLHF

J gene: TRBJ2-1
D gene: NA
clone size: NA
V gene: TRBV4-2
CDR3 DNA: TGTGCCAGCAGCCAAGATGAGGGCTATTCCTCCTACAATGAGCAGTTCTTC
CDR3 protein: CASSQDEGYSSYNEQFF

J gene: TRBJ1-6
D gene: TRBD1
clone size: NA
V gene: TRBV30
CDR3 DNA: TGTGCCTGGAAAACAGGGGGAAATTCACCCCTCCACTTT
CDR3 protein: CAWKTGGNSPLHF

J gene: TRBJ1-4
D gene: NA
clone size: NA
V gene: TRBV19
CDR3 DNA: TGTGCCAGTAGTCTGCTTAATGAAAAACTGTTTTTT
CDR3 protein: CASSLLNEKLFF

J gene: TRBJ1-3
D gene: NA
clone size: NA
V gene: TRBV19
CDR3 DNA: TGTGCCACCTCCTTCGGATTTTGGAAACTCTCTGGAAACACCATATATTTT
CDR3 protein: CATSFGFWKLSGNTIYF

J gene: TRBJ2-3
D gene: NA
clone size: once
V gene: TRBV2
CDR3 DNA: TGTGCCAGCAGGGAGTCAACAGATACGCAGTATTTT
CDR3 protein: CASRESTDTQYF

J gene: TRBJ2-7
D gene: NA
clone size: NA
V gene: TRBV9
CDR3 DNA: TGTGCCAGCAGCGTAGACAGGGAACCTCGCGAGCAGTACTTC
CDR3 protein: CASSVDREPREQYF

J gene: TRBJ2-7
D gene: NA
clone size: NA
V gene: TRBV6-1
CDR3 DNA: TGTGCCAGCGATTTGGGGGGACGATCATACGAGCAGTACTTC
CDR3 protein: CASDLGGRSYEQYF

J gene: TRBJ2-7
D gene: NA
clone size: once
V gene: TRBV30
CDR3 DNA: TGTGCCTGGAGTGTAACCTTCACGGCGGGTGAGCAGTACTTC
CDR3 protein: CAWSVTFTAGEQYF

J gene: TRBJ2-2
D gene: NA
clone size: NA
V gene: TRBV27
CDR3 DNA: TGTGCCAGCAGTTTAATTCCGGAAAACACCGGGGAGCTGTTTTTT
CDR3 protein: CASSLIPENTGELFF

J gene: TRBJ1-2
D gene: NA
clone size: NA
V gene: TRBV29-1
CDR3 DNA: TGCAGCGCCCGAAAGTATACCTCGGGGTTGCTTGCTGGCTACACCTTC
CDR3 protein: CSARKYTSGLLAGYTF

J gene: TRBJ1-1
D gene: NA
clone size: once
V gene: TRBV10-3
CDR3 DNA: TGTGCCTCGACTGGGGGGGCTAGCACTGAAGCTTTCTTT
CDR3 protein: CASTGGASTEAFF

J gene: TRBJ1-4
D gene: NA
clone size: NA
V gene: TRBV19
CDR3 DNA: TGTGCCAGTAGTATTCGGGGTGAAAAACTGTTTTTT
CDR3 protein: CASSIRGEKLFF